These 21 T cell receptor beta chains share one sample of origin, sequenced in a study of blood T cell repertoires in COVID-19. Here immunoSEQ multiplex PCR was the method, and the copy in TCRdb shows in-frame clones only, minus some. The sample yields around 210,000 clones, 80% to 90% seen once. The material sequenced was peripheral blood. These receptors originate from a human donor in a cohort sampled during active COVID-19.

This clone has just a few counts. The chain links TRBV7-2 to TRBJ1-1; D is perhaps TRBD1 (6 bases). The CDR3 covers 13 residues. V gave up 2 bases and J gave up 13 bases, with 17 bases separating them. CDR1 is SGHTA, CDR2 FQGNSA, per germline. The CDR3 coding sequence is TGTGCCAGCAGCTTAACTCCGGACAGCCTGTTTTTCTTT. Encoded protein: CASSLTPDSLFFF. The complete variable domain, with remaining parts taken from reference TRBV7-2 and TRBJ1-1, reads GAGVSQSPSNKVTEKGKDVELRCDPISGHTALYWYRQSLGQGLEFLIYFQGNSAPDKSGLPSDRFSAERTGGSVSTLTIQRTQQEDSAVYLCASSLTPDSLFFFGQGTRLTVV.

This sequence joins TRBV2 and TRBJ2-3; TRBD1 aligns across 9 bases. The CDR3 covers 15 residues. The V gene's germline CDR1 is SNHLY and CDR2 FYNNEI. Losses at the gene ends were 10 bases for V and 2 bases for J; bases not matched to a gene: 10. The CDR3 protein is CAKKAGQGVTDTQYF. Here the CDR3 DNA reads TGTGCCAAGAAGGCGGGACAGGGAGTCACAGATACGCAGTATTTT. Combining the CDR3 with reference TRBV2 and TRBJ2-3 gives the whole variable domain EPEVTQTPSHQVTQMGQEVILRCVPISNHLYFYWYRQILGQKVEFLVSFYNNEISEKSEIFDDQFSVERPDGSNFTLKIRSTKLEDSAMYFCAKKAGQGVTDTQYFGPGTRLTVL.

J is TRBJ2-5 and V is TRBV11-3; 9 positions match TRBD1. V shed 2 bases and J 3 bases; nucleotides not matched to a gene: 1. CDR1 SGHNT and CDR2 YENEEA come from the germline V gene. This CDR3 is built from 14 residues. The CDR3 nucleotides are TGTGCCAGCAGCTTAAGGACAGGGGAAGAGACCCAGTACTTC. It encodes CASSLRTGEETQYF.

This rearrangement joins TRBV13 to TRBJ1-1; TRBD1 aligns across 7 bases. V was pared by 0 bases and J by 0 bases, with 7 bases of the junction left unmatched. CDR1 is PRHDT and CDR2 is FYEKMQ in the germline V gene (reference sequence). The CDR3 is 17 amino acids. The CDR3 DNA sequence: TGTGCCAGCAGCTTAGGGGGGGACAGACTATTGAACACTGAAGCTTTCTTT. Encoded protein: CASSLGGDRLLNTEAFF.

This rearrangement joins TRBV19 to TRBJ2-3; 7 bases fit TRBD1. The CDR3 sequence is 15 residues long. Trimming took 5 bases from V and 6 from J; bases not matched to a gene: 11. Germline CDR1 and CDR2: LNHDA and SQIVND (reference sequence). In nucleotides, the CDR3 is TGTGCCAGTAGTCGCCGACAGGGACAAGGGGATACGCAGTATTTT. As protein: CASSRRQGQGDTQYF.

The chain joins TRBV7-8 to TRBJ1-5, with D maybe TRBD1 (6 bases). Germline CDR1 is SGHVS and CDR2 is FQNEAQ. CDR3 length equals 15 residues. The V end lost 5 bases, the J end lost 4 bases, and 15 bases lay between the germline ends. CDR3 nucleotide sequence: TGTGCCAGCAGCGATGAAACAGGGAGAAATCAGCCCCAGCATTTT. Translated, it gives CASSDETGRNQPQHF.

This clone has a single count. J is TRBJ1-1 and V is TRBV29-1; 7 bases map to TRBD1. Trimming took 7 bases from V and 2 from J; bases not matched to a gene: 7. The CDR3 is 13 amino acids. Germline CDR1 SQVTM, CDR2 ANQGSEA. The CDR3 coding sequence is TGCAGCGGCCGACAGGGCGGCAACACTGAAGCTTTCTTT. Translated: CSGRQGGNTEAFF.

This clone was recorded a few times. The rearrangement links TRBV28 to TRBJ1-4; 8 bases fit TRBD1. The CDR3 has 14 amino acids. V was clipped by 6 bases and J by 7 bases; unmatched bases: 7. Germline V lookup: CDR1 MDHEN, CDR2 SYDVKM. The CDR3 is CASSPDRVREKLFF. The DNA for the CDR3 is TGTGCCAGCAGCCCGGACAGGGTGCGTGAAAAACTGTTTTTT. Full variable domain (missing parts from reference TRBV28 and TRBJ1-4): DVKVTQSSRYLVKRTGEKVFLECVQDMDHENMFWYRQDPGLGLRLIYFSYDVKMKEKGDIPEGYSVSREKKERFSLILESASTNQTSMYLCASSPDRVREKLFFGSGTQLSVL.

The rearrangement joins TRBV28 to TRBJ2-7, with a tentative D call TRBD1 (5 bases). The ends were cut back, 6 bases at V and 0 bases at J, with 12 bases in the middle. Germline V lookup: CDR1 MDHEN, CDR2 SYDVKM. This CDR3 has 14 amino acids. The DNA for the CDR3 is TGTGCCAGCAGACGCCTAACAGGCTCCTACGAGCAGTACTTC. It is translated as CASRRLTGSYEQYF.

The rearrangement uses TRBV18 and TRBJ2-1; the D gene is possibly TRBD1 (5 bases). V lost 5 bases and J 6 bases, leaving 17 bases between the germline ends. Per germline, CDR1 KGHSH and CDR2 LQKENI. The CDR3 extends over 15 amino acids. The CDR3 sequence: CASSADRPYGNEQFF. The CDR3, as DNA: TGTGCCAGCTCAGCAGACAGACCGTATGGCAATGAGCAGTTCTTC.

J is TRBJ1-4 and V is TRBV30, with unresolved D. Deletions cut 2 bases from V and 7 bases from J, with 17 bases between. This CDR3 is 15 amino acids long. CDR1 is GTSNPN, CDR2 SVGIG, per germline (reference sequence). The CDR3 DNA is TGTGCCTGGAGTCCAGTTTCGCGGGCTGGTGAAAAACTGTTTTTT. Amino acid sequence: CAWSPVSRAGEKLFF.

The chain has TRBV5-1 and TRBJ2-7; 10 bases align to TRBD2. Germline CDR1 SGHRS, CDR2 YFSETQ. J gave up 4 bases and V 4 bases, and 11 bases lay outside the gene matches. The CDR3 consists of 16 residues. The CDR3 is CASSGDYLAGAYEQYF. The CDR3 DNA follows: TGCGCCAGCAGCGGGGACTATCTAGCGGGAGCTTACGAGCAGTACTTC. The complete variable domain, with remaining parts taken from reference TRBV5-1 and TRBJ2-7, reads KAGVTQTPRYLIKTRGQQVTLSCSPISGHRSVSWYQQTPGQGLQFLFEYFSETQRNKGNFPGRFSGRQFSNSRSEMNVSTLELGDSALYLCASSGDYLAGAYEQYFGPGTRLTVT.

This clone was counted a few times. The chain links TRBV7-8 to TRBJ1-3, with TRBD1 identical over 9 bases. Germline V gene data show CDR1 as SGHVS and CDR2 as FQNEAQ. The trim removed 5 bases at V and 9 bases at J, leaving 14 bases unmatched. The CDR3 contains 16 residues. CDR3 protein: CASSLRPGQGLGTIYF. The CDR3 bases are TGTGCCAGCAGCCTCCGGCCGGGACAGGGTCTCGGCACCATATATTTT. The whole variable domain, filled in from reference TRBV7-8 and TRBJ1-3, reads GAGVSQSPRYKVAKRGQDVALRCDPISGHVSLFWYQQALGQGPEFLTYFQNEAQLDKSGLPSDRFFAERPEGSVSTLKIQRTQQEDSAVYLCASSLRPGQGLGTIYFGEGSWLTVV.

The chain combines TRBV3-1 (or the pseudogene TRBV3-2) with TRBJ1-5; TRBD1 matches at 7 bases. This CDR3 is 13 amino acids long. V lost 4 bases, J lost 9 bases, and 6 bases stayed unmatched. Per the germline V gene, CDR1 is LGHDT and CDR2 is YNNKEL (reference sequence). The CDR3, as DNA: TGTGCCAGCAGCCGACAGGGCGGAGGGCCCCAGCATTTT. Translation: CASSRQGGGPQHF.

The rearrangement links TRBV5-5 to TRBJ1-4, with 7 bases identical to TRBD1. V lost 3 bases to trimming and J lost 2 bases; unmatched junction nucleotides: 7. Germline-derived CDR1 and CDR2 are SGHKS and YYEKEE (reference sequence). This CDR3 has 16 residues. This CDR3 is CASSSLGQVTNEKLFF. CDR3 sequence (DNA): TGTGCCAGCAGCTCACTAGGACAGGTCACTAATGAAAAACTGTTTTTT.

The rearrangement links TRBV18 to TRBJ2-3; 8 bases agree with TRBD2. The CDR3 runs 17 residues. Germline V CDR1 and CDR2: KGHSH, LQKENI. Trimming at V came to 5 bases and at J to 3 bases, leaving 13 bases not matched to a gene. CDR3: CASSKLADTPGTDTQYF. In DNA, the CDR3 is TGTGCCAGCTCAAAACTAGCGGACACCCCGGGGACAGATACGCAGTATTTT.

The chain couples TRBV3-1 (or the pseudogene TRBV3-2) to TRBJ1-2, with 9 bases identical to TRBD1. V lost 6 bases to trimming and J lost 13 bases; unmatched junction nucleotides: 15. The CDR3 contains 14 residues. Germline lookup yields CDR1 LGHDT and CDR2 YNNKEL (reference sequence). CDR3 sequence: CASSFLQTGTGFTF. As DNA, the CDR3 is TGTGCCAGCAGTTTCTTACAAACCGGGACAGGGTTCACCTTC.

This chain uses TRBV4-1 with TRBJ2-2; 10 nucleotides align to TRBD2. The CDR3 is made up of 19 amino acids. From germline, CDR1 is MGHRA and CDR2 YSYEKL. Trimming cost V 5 bases and J 3 bases; bases outside gene matches: 15. The CDR3 protein is CASSTPSGRSVVDTGELFF. CDR3 coding DNA: TGCGCCAGCAGCACCCCTAGCGGGAGATCTGTAGTAGACACCGGGGAGCTGTTTTTT.

For this clone: Relative to the germline gene, one junction end is altered; a read error may explain this. The CDR3 DNA reads as TGTGCCAGCAGCCCGAGGGCGGGAGACCAAGAGATCCAGTACTTC. This translates into CASSPRAGDQEIQYF. The J gene is TRBJ2-5, the V gene TRBV5-4, with 7 nucleotides matching TRBD2. Germline V gene lookup returns CDR1 SGHNT and CDR2 YYREEE (reference sequence). The CDR3 has 15 amino acids.

V usage is TRBV19 and J usage is TRBJ1-2, with 9 bases fitting TRBD1. CDR3 length: 14 residues. The germline gives CDR1 LNHDA, CDR2 SQIVND (reference sequence). J gave up 5 bases and V 6 bases, and 7 bases lay outside the gene matches. For the CDR3, the DNA is TGTGCCAGTAGCTGGGACAGGGTTGGGTATGGCTACACCTTC. Amino acids: CASSWDRVGYGYTF.

The chain carries TRBV5-1 and TRBJ1-1; TRBD1 might be the D (6 bases). The CDR3 runs 16 residues. Germline V CDR1 and CDR2: SGHRS, YFSETQ. The V gene lost 6 bases and the J gene lost 4 bases, with 22 bases spanning the gap. The CDR3 DNA reads TGCGCCAGCAACTTCCCCGGGGGGGGCGGGTCCACTGAAGCTTTCTTT. This gives the protein CASNFPGGGGSTEAFF. Supplemented by reference TRBV5-1 and TRBJ1-1, the full variable domain reads KAGVTQTPRYLIKTRGQQVTLSCSPISGHRSVSWYQQTPGQGLQFLFEYFSETQRNKGNFPGRFSGRQFSNSRSEMNVSTLELGDSALYLCASNFPGGGGSTEAFFGQGTRLTVV.